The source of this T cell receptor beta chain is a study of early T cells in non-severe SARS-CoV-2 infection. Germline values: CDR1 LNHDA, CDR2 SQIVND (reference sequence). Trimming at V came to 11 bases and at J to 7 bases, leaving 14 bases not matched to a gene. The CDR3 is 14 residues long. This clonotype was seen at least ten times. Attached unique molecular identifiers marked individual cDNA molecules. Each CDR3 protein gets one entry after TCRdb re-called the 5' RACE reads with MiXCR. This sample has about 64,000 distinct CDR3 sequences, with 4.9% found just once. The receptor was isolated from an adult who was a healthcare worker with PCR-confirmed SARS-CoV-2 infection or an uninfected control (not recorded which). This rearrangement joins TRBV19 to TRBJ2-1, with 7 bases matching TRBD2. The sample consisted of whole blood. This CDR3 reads CASHRGDSGNEQFF. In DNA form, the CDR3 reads TGTGCCTCACACCGGGGGGACTCGGGAAATGAGCAGTTCTTC.